The clone carrying this T cell receptor beta chain was observed a handful of times. The antigen remains undetermined. The sample comes from a study of T cells in Graves' hyperthyroidism and ophthalmopathy. Broader study findings: Stable hyperthyroidism and ophthalmopathy were separated using 13 V-J signatures.

Researchers took RNA transcripts and amplified the TCR beta CDR3 regions from them. HTBI primers were the set used in a first-round RT-PCR of the TCR CDR3. TCRdb called the multiplex PCR reads again in MiXCR, with one record for every CDR3 protein. The sample lists about 840,000 distinct CDR3 sequences, about two fifths seen once, with 7.5% to 9.5% in the top ten. Newly diagnosed patients aged 18 to 65 had hyperthyroidism of under 2 months' duration. CDR3 size: 13 residues. Per germline, CDR1 DFQATT and CDR2 SNEGSKA (reference sequence). The receptor was derived from a man aged 18 to 29 with Graves' hyperthyroidism. The specimen was blood. This chain uses TRBV20-1 with TRBJ1-1; no firm D call. CDR3 sequence: CSVGAYANTEAFF. The CDR3, as DNA: TGCAGCGTCGGCGCGTACGCGAACACTGAAGCTTTCTTT.